This T cell receptor (beta chain) was sequenced for a study of identical twins. This clonotype was observed a handful of times. Each cDNA held unique molecular identifiers, and template switching gave it a universal primer site. TCRdb independently ran MiXCR on the 5' RACE reads; one entry per CDR3 protein. The repertoire has 520,000 or so distinct CDR3 sequences, roughly a fifth of them found once; the top ten carry about 0.99%. This CDR3 region has 12 residues. V lost 2 bases, J lost 6 bases, and 7 bases lay in between. The data also belong to a second study, concerning T cells expressing NK-cell markers. That work adds: The dominant NKG2C+ clonotypes represented about 1.0-7.0% of CD8+ T cells in five or six donors. Whether expanded NKG2C+ T cell clones were HCMV specific stayed uncertain.

The origin of this receptor is a woman aged 18-29 years in good health. This chain uses TRBV12-3 or TRBV12-4 with TRBJ1-1; D is unresolved. The sequencing input was CD4+ T cells sorted from blood. The CDR3 DNA reads TGTGCCAGCAGTTTAAACCAAGCTGAAGCTTTCTTT. Amino acid sequence: CASSLNQAEAFF.